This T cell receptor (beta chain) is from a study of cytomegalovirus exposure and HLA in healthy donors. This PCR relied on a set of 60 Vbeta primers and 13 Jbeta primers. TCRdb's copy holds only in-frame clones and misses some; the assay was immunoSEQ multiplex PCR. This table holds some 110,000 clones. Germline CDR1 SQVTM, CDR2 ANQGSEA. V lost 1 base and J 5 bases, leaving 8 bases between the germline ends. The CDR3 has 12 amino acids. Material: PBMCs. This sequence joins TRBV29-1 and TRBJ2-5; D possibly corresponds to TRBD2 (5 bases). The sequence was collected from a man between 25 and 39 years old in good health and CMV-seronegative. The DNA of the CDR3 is TGCAGCGTTGAAGGAGGGTACGAGACCCAGTACTTC. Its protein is CSVEGGYETQYF.